The following is a T cell receptor beta chain sequence with its context. Germline-derived CDR1 and CDR2 are MGHDK and SYGVNS. This CDR3 comprises 15 residues. Between the trimmed V and J ends, which lost 0 bases and 4 bases, there was a span of 9 bases. The data were obtained in a study of blood T cell repertoires in COVID-19. The wider study: PBMCs, B-cell-depleted T cells, or T cells were the source of the cDNA or gDNA that made up the material.

Sequencing was performed with immunoSEQ multiplex PCR; in TCRdb, only in-frame clones are kept and a portion is missing. The data contain about 410,000 clones, 89% of them singletons. Individuals drawn from 24 US areas were roughly 18 to 95 years old. Sequencing used PBMCs or T cells enriched from blood (not recorded which). V is TRBV25-1 and J is TRBJ2-2; a weak D match, TRBD2 (5 bases). This sequence was found in a woman aged 25 to 45 who had recovered from COVID-19. The CDR3 sequence is CASSEYTAVTGELFF. CDR3 sequence (DNA): TGTGCCAGCAGTGAATATACAGCGGTCACCGGGGAGCTGTTTTTT.